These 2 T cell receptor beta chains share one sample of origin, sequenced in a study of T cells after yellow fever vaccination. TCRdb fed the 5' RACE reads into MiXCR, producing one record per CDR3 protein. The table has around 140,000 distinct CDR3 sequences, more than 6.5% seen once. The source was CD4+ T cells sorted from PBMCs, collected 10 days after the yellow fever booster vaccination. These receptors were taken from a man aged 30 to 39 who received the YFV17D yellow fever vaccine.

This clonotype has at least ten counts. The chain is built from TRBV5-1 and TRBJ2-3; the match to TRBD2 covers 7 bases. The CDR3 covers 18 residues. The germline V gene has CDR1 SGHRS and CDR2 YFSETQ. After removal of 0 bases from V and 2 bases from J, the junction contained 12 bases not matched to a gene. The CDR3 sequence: CASSLGPPSSGATDTQYF. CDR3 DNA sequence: TGCGCCAGCAGCTTGGGGCCTCCCTCTAGCGGCGCCACAGATACGCAGTATTTT.

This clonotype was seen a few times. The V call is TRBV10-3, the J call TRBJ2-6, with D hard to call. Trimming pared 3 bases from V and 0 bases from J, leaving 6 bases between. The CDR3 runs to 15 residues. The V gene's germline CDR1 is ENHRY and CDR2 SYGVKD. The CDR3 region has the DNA TGTGCCATCAGTGATATGTCCTCTGGGGCCAACGTCCTGACTTTC. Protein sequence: CAISDMSSGANVLTF.